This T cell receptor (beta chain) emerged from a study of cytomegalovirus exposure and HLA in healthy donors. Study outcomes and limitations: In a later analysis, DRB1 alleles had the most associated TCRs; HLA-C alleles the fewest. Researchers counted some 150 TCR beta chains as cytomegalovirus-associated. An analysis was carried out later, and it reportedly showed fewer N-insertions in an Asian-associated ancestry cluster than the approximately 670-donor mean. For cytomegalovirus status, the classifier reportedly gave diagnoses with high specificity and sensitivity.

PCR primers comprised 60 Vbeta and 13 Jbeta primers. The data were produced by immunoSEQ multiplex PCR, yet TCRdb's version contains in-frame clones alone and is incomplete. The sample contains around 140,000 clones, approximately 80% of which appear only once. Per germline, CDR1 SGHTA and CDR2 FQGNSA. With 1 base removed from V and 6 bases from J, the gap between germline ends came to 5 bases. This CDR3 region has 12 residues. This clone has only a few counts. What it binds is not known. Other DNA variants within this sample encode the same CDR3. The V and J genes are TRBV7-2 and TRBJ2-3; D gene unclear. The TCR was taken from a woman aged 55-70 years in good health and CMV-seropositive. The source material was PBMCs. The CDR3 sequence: CASSLGRDTQYF. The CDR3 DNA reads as TGTGCCAGCAGCTTAGGCAGGGATACGCAGTATTTT.